The 21 T cell receptor beta chains listed next were all sequenced from one sample in a study of blood T cell repertoires in COVID-19 (TCRdb year 2020). The method was the immunoSEQ multiplex PCR assay. Not all clones reach the TCRdb copy of this immuneACCESS table, which keeps in-frame sequences only. Checked studies attribute under half of the gap to unresolved V genes and leave the rest unexplained. Present in this sample are roughly 86,000 clones, more than 75% of which were seen just once. The top ten constitute 21% of the sample. Sample: peripheral blood. All receptors derive from a human donor in a cohort sampled during active COVID-19.

This chain connects TRBV6-2 or TRBV6-3 to TRBJ1-3; D is uncertain. The V gene lost 4 bases and the J gene lost 2 bases, with 12 bases spanning the gap. The CDR3 runs 15 residues. Germline V lookup: CDR1 MNHEY, CDR2 SVGEGT. CDR3 bases: TGTGCCAGCAGTTCGAGGCCCCAGACTGGAAACACCATATATTTT. This translates into CASSSRPQTGNTIYF.

As regards this clone: A junction boundary mismatches the germline segment, possibly from a read error. The chain is built from TRBV7-9 and TRBJ1-4, with D tentatively TRBD1 (5 bases). The length of the CDR3 is 12 residues. The germline V gene encodes CDR1 SEHNR and CDR2 FQNEAQ (reference sequence). DNA for the CDR3: TGTGCCAGCAGCTTAGGAGGACGGCCAGGGATTTTT. This codes for CASSLGGRPGIF.

The chain carries TRBV28 and TRBJ1-6; 7 bases align to TRBD1. Germline V gene data show CDR1 as MDHEN and CDR2 as SYDVKM. V was pared by 5 bases and J by 2 bases, with 9 bases of the junction left unmatched. The CDR3 spans 17 residues. CDR3 nucleotides: TGTGCCAGCAGTCCGACAGGGCCAGGCGCCTATAATTCACCCCTCCACTTT. Translation: CASSPTGPGAYNSPLHF.

In its sample, this clone was seen a few times. The V gene is TRBV7-9, the J gene TRBJ1-5; D is undetermined. Per germline, CDR1 SEHNR and CDR2 FQNEAQ (reference sequence). CDR3 size: 14 residues. Trimming left V 1 base short and J 7 bases short, with 11 bases between. This chain's CDR3 is CASSLETLGQPQHF. DNA of the CDR3: TGTGCCAGCAGCTTAGAGACCCTCGGGCAGCCCCAGCATTTT.

This clone has only a few counts. This same CDR3 is encoded by further DNA sequences in the sample. V gene TRBV12-3 or TRBV12-4 combines with J gene TRBJ1-2; 7 bases are a match to TRBD1. The trim removed 3 bases at V and 2 bases at J, leaving 0 bases unmatched. The CDR3 sequence is 13 residues long. The CDR3, as DNA: TGTGCCAGCAGTTTGGGACAGAACTATGGCTACACCTTC. Translation: CASSLGQNYGYTF.

The V gene is TRBV15, the J gene TRBJ1-6, with 8 bases matching TRBD1. CDR1 is LNHNV and CDR2 is YYDKDF in the germline V gene (reference sequence). V lost 5 bases, J lost 9 bases, and 9 bases stayed unmatched. This CDR3 is built from 15 residues. The CDR3 nucleotides are TGTGCCACCAGCCTTGACAGGGGAAGGGGTTCACCCCTCCACTTT. Its translation is CATSLDRGRGSPLHF.

This clone has at least ten counts. The rearrangement uses TRBV30 and TRBJ1-5, with TRBD1 matching over 11 bases. CDR3 length: 16 residues. V gave up 0 bases and J gave up 2 bases; unmatched junction bases: 3. Germline loops: CDR1 GTSNPN, CDR2 SVGIG (reference sequence). The DNA of the CDR3 is TGTGCCTGGAGTGTAGGGACAGGGGGAGGCAATCAGCCCCAGCATTTT. It yields the protein CAWSVGTGGGNQPQHF.

This sequence joins TRBV4-2 and TRBJ1-4; TRBD1 matches 10 bases. Germline V CDR1 and CDR2: LGHNA, YNFKEQ. CDR3 length: 14 amino acids. Trimming removed 4 bases from V and 9 bases from J; junction bases left unmatched: 5. CDR3 coding DNA: TGTGCCAGCAGCCTAGGACAGGGGGTTAAAAAACTGTTTTTT. Its translation is CASSLGQGVKKLFF.

The J gene is TRBJ1-3, the V gene TRBV28; D gene ambiguous. The CDR3 is 16 residues long. V dropped 4 bases and J dropped 0 bases, with 13 bases sitting between them. CDR1 is MDHEN and CDR2 is SYDVKM in the germline V gene. The CDR3 sequence is CASSYRLRVSGNTIYF. The CDR3 nucleotides read TGTGCCAGCAGTTATAGGTTGAGGGTCTCTGGAAACACCATATATTTT. Filled out from reference TRBV28 and TRBJ1-3, the complete variable domain reads DVKVTQSSRYLVKRTGEKVFLECVQDMDHENMFWYRQDPGLGLRLIYFSYDVKMKEKGDIPEGYSVSREKKERFSLILESASTNQTSMYLCASSYRLRVSGNTIYFGEGSWLTVV.

This chain uses TRBV28 with TRBJ1-5; D gene unclear. V shed 2 bases and J shed 5 bases, with 7 bases lying between them. This CDR3 has 13 amino acids. The germline gives CDR1 MDHEN, CDR2 SYDVKM. The CDR3 DNA sequence: TGTGCCAGCAGTTTAGGCGGGGATCAGCCCCAGCATTTT. Its protein product is CASSLGGDQPQHF.

The chain couples TRBV7-3 to TRBJ1-1; 7 bases are a match to TRBD1. CDR1 SGHTA and CDR2 FQGTGA come from the germline V gene. The CDR3 has 14 residues. V gave up 5 bases and J gave up 5 bases; unmatched junction bases: 8. CDR3 sequence (DNA): TGTGCCAGCAGCCCGGCAGGGGGGAGAACTGAAGCTTTCTTT. This gives the protein CASSPAGGRTEAFF.

The chain joins TRBV7-6 to TRBJ2-2, with D perhaps TRBD1 (5 bases). CDR3 length: 16 amino acids. V dropped 2 bases and J dropped 4 bases, with 14 bases sitting between them. CDR1 is SGHVS and CDR2 is FNYEAQ in the germline V gene. The CDR3 DNA follows: TGTGCCAGCAGCTTATTTTGGCAGGGCGGCACCGGGGAGCTGTTTTTT. Translated, it gives CASSLFWQGGTGELFF. The full variable domain, in which reference TRBV7-6 and TRBJ2-2 provide the parts outside the CDR3, is GAGVSQSPRYKVTKRGQDVALRCDPISGHVSLYWYRQALGQGPEFLTYFNYEAQQDKSGLPNDRFSAERPEGSISTLTIQRTEQRDSAMYRCASSLFWQGGTGELFFGEGSRLTVL.

This CDR3 reads CASRYRGGGYTF. In DNA, the CDR3 is TGTGCCAGTAGATACAGGGGAGGAGGCTACACCTTC. The rearrangement joins TRBV19 to TRBJ1-2; 7 bases map to TRBD1. Germline lookup yields CDR1 LNHDA and CDR2 SQIVND (reference sequence). V was clipped by 6 bases and J by 8 bases; unmatched bases: 6. The CDR3 runs 12 residues.

DNA of the CDR3: TGTGCCAGTGCCACGAGGGATGAGCAGTTCTTC. Encoded protein: CASATRDEQFF. J is TRBJ2-1 and V is TRBV19, with a weak D call TRBD2 (5 bases). The CDR3 has 11 residues. V was trimmed by 8 bases and J by 8 bases, leaving 10 bases between them. Germline-derived CDR1 and CDR2 are LNHDA and SQIVND (reference sequence).

The V call is TRBV6-1, the J call TRBJ1-5, with D possibly TRBD1 on 6 matching bases. The germline V and J ends were trimmed by 1 base and 6 bases, with 10 bases remaining between them. CDR1 is MNHNS, CDR2 SASEGT, per germline. The CDR3 extends over 14 amino acids. The CDR3: CASSEVAGVQPQHF. The CDR3 bases are TGTGCCAGCAGTGAAGTGGCAGGGGTTCAGCCCCAGCATTTT.

The chain couples TRBV6-5 to TRBJ1-1; 9 bases match TRBD1. The CDR3 is made up of 13 amino acids. Germline CDR1 and CDR2: MNHEY and SVGAGI. V lost 6 bases and J lost 4; bases outside the gene matches: 3. CDR3 in DNA: TGTGCCAGCAGCAACAGGGGGCCCACTGAAGCTTTCTTT. This gives the protein CASSNRGPTEAFF.

The DNA of the CDR3 is TGTGCCAGCGGAGACAGGAACAGAGTTAACACTGAAGCTTTCTTT. Amino acids: CASGDRNRVNTEAFF. The chain links TRBV6-5 to TRBJ1-1, with D possibly TRBD1 on 6 matching bases. V dropped 8 bases and J dropped 2 bases, with 18 bases sitting between them. CDR1 is MNHEY, CDR2 SVGAGI, per germline. CDR3 length: 15 residues.

The chain joins TRBV5-1 to TRBJ2-7; D not certain. Germline loops: CDR1 SGHRS, CDR2 YFSETQ. Trimming shortened V by 0 bases and J by 4 bases, and 8 bases separated the two germline ends. The CDR3 contains 13 residues. CDR3 in amino acids: CASSLGQRYEQYF. In nucleotides, the CDR3 is TGCGCCAGCAGCTTGGGGCAGAGGTACGAGCAGTACTTC.

This chain joins TRBV10-3 and TRBJ2-2; 7 bases agree with TRBD2. Germline V gives CDR1 ENHRY, CDR2 SYGVKD. V lost 6 bases to trimming and J lost 2 bases; unmatched junction nucleotides: 6. This CDR3 has 15 residues. CDR3 sequence (DNA): TGTGCCATCAGAGACGGGACTACCAACACCGGGGAGCTGTTTTTT. Its protein is CAIRDGTTNTGELFF.

The chain joins TRBV28 to TRBJ1-1, with D perhaps TRBD1 (6 bases). The V gene lost 4 bases and the J gene lost 6 bases, with 15 bases spanning the gap. There are 14 residues in the CDR3. The V gene's germline CDR1 is MDHEN and CDR2 SYDVKM. Written as DNA, the CDR3 is TGTGCCAGCAGTTCTCGACAGGCACTGGCTGAAGCTTTCTTT. Protein: CASSSRQALAEAFF.

The chain has TRBV7-3 and TRBJ1-2; 9 bases align to TRBD1. There are 14 residues in the CDR3. Per the germline V gene, CDR1 is SGHTA and CDR2 is FQGTGA. With 3 bases clipped from V and 4 bases from J, the junction kept 3 bases outside the gene matches. Here the CDR3 DNA reads TGTGCCAGCAGCTTCCGGGACAGGGTCTATGGCTACACCTTC. Encoded protein: CASSFRDRVYGYTF.